This T cell receptor (beta chain) comes out of a study of blood T cell repertoires in COVID-19. Overall study context: Some COVID-19 samples were acute and others convalescent; all came from the United States, Italy and Spain.

The CDR3 spans 17 residues. V lost 1 base and J 0 bases, leaving 14 bases between the germline ends. CDR1 is SGHKS and CDR2 is YYEKEE in the germline V gene (reference sequence). TCRdb's copy holds only in-frame clones and misses some; the assay was immunoSEQ multiplex PCR. The sample lists tens of thousands of clones, approximately 89% occurring once. The rearrangement links TRBV5-5 to TRBJ1-5; maybe TRBD1 (6 bases). This receptor was identified in a human donor with active COVID-19. The donor label of this sample is uncertain. Sample: peripheral blood. CDR3 DNA sequence: TGTGCCAGCAGCTTGACGGACAGCTCTCATAGCAATCAGCCCCAGCATTTT. It codes for CASSLTDSSHSNQPQHF.